This T cell receptor (beta chain) originates from a study of cytomegalovirus exposure and HLA in healthy donors. This clone was observed once. The antigen remains unidentified. Per germline, CDR1 SGHVS and CDR2 FQNEAQ. CDR3 length: 17 amino acids. V shed 5 bases and J 3 bases; nucleotides not matched to a gene: 14. Study-level findings and limits: A later look showed TCR association rates differing by HLA locus, highest for DRB1 and lowest for HLA-C. A later analysis reported that several of the most significant clusters appeared to be linked to common viral pathogens, among them Epstein-Barr virus.

The study ran its PCR with 60 Vbeta and 13 Jbeta primers. Per the study methods: The count from a later analysis was 70 million to 85 million unique TCR beta chains, some 12 million of them shared. The data were produced by immunoSEQ multiplex PCR, yet TCRdb's version contains in-frame clones alone and is incomplete. V, J and clone size reflect that table, while D and trimming were determined from the DNA. There are over 130,000 clones in the sample; over 75% occur only once, and about 2.2% lies in the top ten. The chain joins TRBV7-8 to TRBJ2-3, with TRBD1 identical over 7 bases. The receptor was derived from a man between 50 and 59 years old in good health and CMV-seronegative. Sequences were obtained from PBMCs. Here the CDR3 reads CASSKTGSSRLTDTQYF. The CDR3 DNA reads as TGTGCCAGCAGCAAGACAGGGTCGTCCAGGTTGACAGATACGCAGTATTTT.